One sample yielded the 21 T cell receptor beta chains listed below, sequenced in a study of blood T cell repertoires in COVID-19. The method was immunoSEQ multiplex PCR; TCRdb's version includes in-frame clones alone and lacks a portion of them. This sample yields 150,000 to 200,000 clones, of which around 86% are seen a single time; under 3% belongs to the top ten. Sequenced sample: peripheral blood. The origin of the receptors is a woman in her thirties with active or convalescent COVID-19.

CDR3 bases: TGTGCCAGCAGCGGGTCAGAAGCGGCTAGCGGAAAGCAGTTCTTC. Translation gives CASSGSEAASGKQFF. This chain uses TRBV7-9 with TRBJ2-1, with TRBD2 matching 7 bases. V lost 5 bases, J lost 11 bases, and 15 bases stayed unmatched. This CDR3 is built from 15 residues. Germline V gene sequence: CDR1 SEHNR, CDR2 FQNEAQ (reference sequence).

This chain connects TRBV5-6 to TRBJ1-2; TRBD1 is a possible D gene (5 bases). Germline V lookup: CDR1 SGHDT, CDR2 YYEEEE. Between the trimmed V and J ends, which lost 5 bases and 3 bases, there was a span of 14 bases. The CDR3 loop spans 14 amino acids. The CDR3, as DNA: TGTGCCAGCAGGTCCGGGGGGGTGTACTATGGCTACACCTTC. Residues: CASRSGGVYYGYTF.

The chain employs TRBV5-4 and TRBJ2-7, with TRBD2 matching 12 bases. After removal of 4 bases from V and 0 bases from J, the junction contained 5 bases not matched to a gene. CDR3 length equals 16 residues. From germline, CDR1 is SGHNT and CDR2 YYREEE (reference sequence). CDR3 residues: CASSRGLAGSSYEQYF. The CDR3 DNA sequence: TGTGCCAGCAGCAGAGGACTAGCGGGGTCCTCCTACGAGCAGTACTTC.

The genes are TRBV27 and TRBJ1-1; 9 nucleotides match TRBD1. Germline V gene data show CDR1 as MNHEY and CDR2 as SMNVEV (reference sequence). This CDR3 region has 14 residues. The V gene end was trimmed by 5 bases and the J gene end by 6 bases; junction bases not matched to a gene: 7. CDR3 loop: CASSIQGAQAEAFF. The CDR3 nucleotides read TGTGCCAGCAGTATACAGGGGGCACAGGCTGAAGCTTTCTTT.

The CDR3 here is CASSRTGSDYEQYF. The CDR3 DNA reads TGTGCCAGCAGCCGGACAGGGTCTGACTACGAGCAGTACTTC. V usage is TRBV7-9 and J usage is TRBJ2-7, with 8 bases identical to TRBD1. The CDR3 is made up of 14 amino acids. The germline V gene encodes CDR1 SEHNR and CDR2 FQNEAQ (reference sequence). The V and J ends lost 5 bases and 3 bases, in that order; junction bases with no gene match: 6. Together with reference TRBV7-9 and TRBJ2-7, the CDR3 gives the full variable domain: DTGVSQNPRHKITKRGQNVTFRCDPISEHNRLYWYRQTLGQGPEFLTYFQNEAQLEKSRLLSDRFSAERPKGSFSTLEIQRTEQGDSAMYLCASSRTGSDYEQYFGPGTRLTVT.

This clone was detected a few times. The chain has TRBV19 and TRBJ2-1, with 8 bases fitting TRBD2. The germline V gene encodes CDR1 LNHDA and CDR2 SQIVND (reference sequence). This CDR3 has 13 residues. The trim removed 4 bases at V and 7 bases at J, leaving 3 bases unmatched. The CDR3 reads CASSKGLVNEQFF. The CDR3 nucleotides read TGTGCCAGTAGTAAGGGACTAGTGAATGAGCAGTTCTTC.

The chain is built from TRBV19 and TRBJ1-1; D not resolved. Trimming stripped 7 bases from V and 5 bases from J, with 23 bases between. Germline assignment: CDR1 LNHDA and CDR2 SQIVND (reference sequence). The CDR3 consists of 16 residues. CDR3 nucleotides: TGTGCCAGTACCCCATGGGATAGGACCGGGAGGACTGAAGCTTTCTTT. Translated: CASTPWDRTGRTEAFF.

V is TRBV11-2 and J is TRBJ1-4; D is ambiguous. V was trimmed by 1 base and J by 0 bases, leaving 6 bases between them. The CDR3 is 15 residues long. Germline CDR1 and CDR2: SGHAT and FQNNGV. The CDR3 nucleotides are TGTGCCAGCAGCTTAGTTTCCACAACTAATGAAAAACTGTTTTTT. Translated: CASSLVSTTNEKLFF.

This clone has a single count. This rearrangement joins TRBV18 to TRBJ1-1; 10 bases match TRBD1. From germline, CDR1 is KGHSH and CDR2 LQKENI. The CDR3 covers 14 residues. J was trimmed by 4 bases and V by 6 bases; bases with no gene match: 5. The CDR3 nucleotides are TGTGCCAGCTCCCCAGGGACAGGGGTCACTGAAGCTTTCTTT. This encodes CASSPGTGVTEAFF.

This clone occurred a few times. The V gene is TRBV3-1 (or the pseudogene TRBV3-2), the J gene TRBJ1-2, with TRBD1 matching over 11 bases. There are 16 residues in the CDR3. The V gene end was trimmed by 6 bases and the J gene end by 6 bases; junction bases not matched to a gene: 12. The germline gives CDR1 LGHDT, CDR2 YNNKEL (reference sequence). The CDR3, as DNA: TGTGCCAGCAGTTCCACGGGACAGGGGGTTCTAAATGGCTACACCTTC. Its translation: CASSSTGQGVLNGYTF.

This chain connects TRBV6-4 to TRBJ2-6, with no clear D. Trimming removed 4 bases from V and 0 bases from J, with 10 bases in between. Germline loops: CDR1 MRHNA, CDR2 SNTAGT. The CDR3 consists of 16 residues. This CDR3 is CASSGVSLSGANVLTF. The CDR3 DNA reads TGTGCCAGCAGTGGAGTTAGCCTCTCTGGGGCCAACGTCCTGACTTTC.

The sample holds one count of this clone. The V and J genes are TRBV21-1 and TRBJ1-3. TRBV21-1 is shown as a pseudogene. The CDR3 is 15 residues long. The CDR3 DNA sequence: TGTGCCAGCAGCACCCGACGGGGGAGGGGAAACACCATATATTTT. Translating gives CASSTRRGRGNTIYF.

This chain's CDR3 is CASSTHQGELIEAFF. Here the CDR3 DNA reads TGTGCCAGCAGTACGCATCAGGGGGAACTAATAGAAGCTTTCTTT. The rearrangement uses TRBV6-5 and TRBJ1-1; 7 nucleotides align to TRBD1. This CDR3 is built from 15 residues. Germline-derived CDR1 and CDR2 are MNHEY and SVGAGI. Losses at the gene ends were 5 bases for V and 8 bases for J; bases not matched to a gene: 14.

The rearrangement uses TRBV5-1 and TRBJ2-2; TRBD2 aligns across 9 bases. This CDR3 spans 17 amino acids. CDR1 is SGHRS, CDR2 YFSETQ, per germline. The V segment lost 0 bases and the J segment 4 bases; nucleotides outside the gene matches: 7. CDR3 residues: CASSLGSGSAFTGELFF. Written as DNA, the CDR3 is TGCGCCAGCAGCTTGGGTAGCGGGAGCGCTTTCACCGGGGAGCTGTTTTTT.

In this sample, this clone turned up once. The J gene is TRBJ1-1, the V gene TRBV5-6, with D possibly TRBD1 on 6 matching bases. The V gene's germline CDR1 is SGHDT and CDR2 YYEEEE. The CDR3 is made up of 15 amino acids. The V gene lost 4 bases and the J gene lost 1 base, with 14 bases spanning the gap. DNA of the CDR3: TGTGCCAGCAGCCCAGGGGCCGGAGGGAACACTGAAGCTTTCTTT. Its protein is CASSPGAGGNTEAFF.

The gene calls are TRBV19 and TRBJ1-2, with 10 nucleotides matching TRBD1. V dropped 3 bases and J dropped 4; count of bases not matched to a gene: 20. Germline V gives CDR1 LNHDA, CDR2 SQIVND (reference sequence). There are 20 residues in the CDR3. CDR3 sequence reads: CASSIFHGLLDRGSFYGYTF. The DNA for the CDR3 is TGTGCCAGTAGTATCTTCCATGGCCTCCTGGACAGGGGGAGCTTCTATGGCTACACCTTC.

V and J are TRBV2 and TRBJ2-5; 10 bases map to TRBD1. The CDR3 runs to 14 residues. Germline V gene sequence: CDR1 SNHLY, CDR2 FYNNEI. V dropped 2 bases and J dropped 8; count of bases not matched to a gene: 5. CDR3 sequence: CASSEPGQGITQYF. CDR3 DNA sequence: TGTGCCAGCAGTGAACCGGGACAGGGGATAACCCAGTACTTC.

This chain joins TRBV6-1 and TRBJ1-1; TRBD1 matches 7 bases. The V and J ends lost 3 bases and 5 bases, in that order; junction bases with no gene match: 6. Germline V CDR1 and CDR2: MNHNS, SASEGT. This CDR3 spans 14 amino acids. For the CDR3, the DNA is TGTGCCAGCAGTGAGTCAGGGGGAAAGACTGAAGCTTTCTTT. The encoded protein is CASSESGGKTEAFF.

The chain links TRBV27 to TRBJ2-3, with D tentatively TRBD2 (5 bases). Trimming cost V 7 bases and J 0 bases, with 11 bases left between them. Germline loops: CDR1 MNHEY, CDR2 SMNVEV (reference sequence). The CDR3 contains 14 residues. The CDR3 bases are TGTGCCAGCATGCTAGCTATAAGCACAGATACGCAGTATTTT. As protein: CASMLAISTDTQYF.

In its sample, this clone was seen a few times. The rearrangement uses TRBV19 and TRBJ2-7, with 8 bases identical to TRBD1. Germline CDR1 LNHDA, CDR2 SQIVND (reference sequence). The length of the CDR3 is 15 residues. Unmatched junction bases numbered 6, after V lost 2 bases and J lost 3 bases. The chain's CDR3 is CASSITPDRVYEQYF. In nucleotides, the CDR3 is TGTGCCAGTAGTATAACTCCGGACAGGGTCTACGAGCAGTACTTC.

The V gene is TRBV5-1, the J gene TRBJ2-1; D is unresolved. V was cut by 3 bases and J by 9 bases, with 10 bases left in between. Germline V gene data show CDR1 as SGHRS and CDR2 as YFSETQ. There are 12 residues in the CDR3. CDR3 protein: CASSYGPGEQFF. For the CDR3, the DNA is TGCGCCAGCAGCTATGGGCCTGGTGAGCAGTTCTTC.